This TCR beta chain stems from a study of metastatic and nonmetastatic thyroid tumors. Study-level information: The authors compared repertoires across blood and tumor or nodule tissue from malignant and benign thyroid patients.

With V trimmed by 0 bases and J by 4 bases, 2 bases remained unmatched. CDR1 and CDR2 from the germline V gene are LGHDT and YNNKEL (reference sequence). There are 14 residues in the CDR3. Study-wide results and limits: Reported TCR beta diversity, measured in blood and tumor, was significantly higher for malignant thyroid tumors than for benign nodules.

Original methodology: The distant-metastasis classifier for papillary thyroid cancer was built from CDR3 differences across clinicopathological groups. TCRdb reprocessed the PCR reads via MiXCR. TCRdb assigned the V and J calls; the authors' analysis was not used. The table shows 30,000 to 45,000 clones, with 25% to 30% occurring only once. All patients reached thyroid surgery having received no treatment beforehand. There are many counts of this clone. Its antigen is undetermined. The chain combines TRBV3-1 with TRBJ1-2; 7 positions match TRBD1. Sequencing input: blood. This receptor was identified in a female donor with papillary thyroid cancer or a benign thyroid nodule (not recorded which). Some clones in this sample may be carry-over from other donors' samples. As DNA, the CDR3 is TGTGCCAGCAGCCAAGAGGACAGGAGCTATGGCTACACCTTC. Translating gives CASSQEDRSYGYTF.